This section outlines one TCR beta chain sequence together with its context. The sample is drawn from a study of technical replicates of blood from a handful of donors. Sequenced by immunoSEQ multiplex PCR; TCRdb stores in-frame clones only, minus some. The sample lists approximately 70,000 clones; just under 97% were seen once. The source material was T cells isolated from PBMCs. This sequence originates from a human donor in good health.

This chain's CDR3 is CASSLPGTVGPYEQYF. CDR3 in DNA: TGTGCCAGCAGCTTGCCCGGGACAGTAGGGCCCTACGAGCAGTACTTC. This chain uses TRBV5-6 with TRBJ2-7; TRBD1 agrees at 7 bases. J gave up 2 bases and V 1 base, and 9 bases lay outside the gene matches. There are 16 residues in the CDR3. The germline CDR1 and CDR2 sequences are SGHDT and YYEEEE.